The rows below give T cell receptor beta chains drawn from one sample of a study of Ad26.COV2.S vaccination and SARS-CoV-2 variants. Generated by immunoSEQ multiplex PCR, the TCRdb table keeps only in-frame clones and is missing some. The sample shows around 370,000 clones, about 91% of them seen only once. Source: peripheral blood, taken after recovery from COVID-19. All receptors derive from a human donor who had recovered from COVID-19. CDR3s include the opening cysteine and the closing phenylalanine or tryptophan. The D gene is left open where the match is weak. Expanded clones are given a class, and other clones once, few, many or no size at all.

V: TRBV5-1; J: TRBJ2-1; D: -; size: once; length: 16; CDR3: CASSLTRGRSYNEQFF; DNA: TGCGCCAGCAGCTTGACACGGGGGCGCTCCTACAATGAGCAGTTCTTC
V: TRBV27; J: TRBJ2-2; D: -; size: once; length: 13; CDR3: CASSSSWTGELFF; DNA: TGTGCCAGCAGTTCCTCCTGGACCGGGGAGCTGTTTTTT
V: TRBV4-1; J: TRBJ2-1; D: -; size: -; length: 17; CDR3: CASSQLGSSPRGNEQFF; DNA: TGCGCCAGCAGCCAATTAGGCTCTTCCCCAAGGGGTAATGAGCAGTTCTTC
V: TRBV6-4; J: TRBJ2-6; D: -; size: -; length: 18; CDR3: CASSDGPTRGVGANVLTF; DNA: TGTGCCAGCAGTGACGGGCCCACAAGGGGGGTCGGGGCCAACGTCCTGACTTTC
V: TRBV29-1; J: TRBJ1-4; D: -; size: -; length: 12; CDR3: CSARGPGEKLFF; DNA: TGCAGCGCTCGGGGTCCAGGGGAAAAACTGTTTTTT
V: TRBV29-1; J: TRBJ2-3; D: TRBD2; size: -; length: 14; CDR3: CSVNLAGGTDTQYF; DNA: TGCAGCGTCAATCTAGCGGGGGGAACAGATACGCAGTATTTT
V: TRBV27; J: TRBJ1-1; D: -; size: -; length: 14; CDR3: CASNKGGGHTEAFF; DNA: TGTGCCAGCAATAAGGGTGGGGGGCACACTGAAGCTTTCTTT
V: TRBV7-8; J: TRBJ2-1; D: TRBD2; size: -; length: 21; CDR3: CASSWRTLLAGGKGRGNEQFF; DNA: TGTGCCAGCAGTTGGCGGACCCTGCTAGCGGGGGGTAAGGGACGCGGGAATGAGCAGTTCTTC
V: TRBV19; J: TRBJ1-4; D: -; size: -; length: 16; CDR3: CASRGRDPLGLEKLFF; DNA: TGTGCCAGCCGGGGGAGGGACCCCTTGGGCCTGGAAAAACTGTTTTTT
V: TRBV19; J: TRBJ1-2; D: -; size: -; length: 13; CDR3: CASSRDGNYGYTF; DNA: TGTGCCAGTAGTCGGGACGGTAACTATGGCTACACCTTC
V: TRBV7-2; J: TRBJ1-6; D: -; size: few; length: 17; CDR3: CASSLAPGVRDNSPLHF; DNA: TGTGCCAGCAGCTTAGCGCCCGGCGTACGGGATAATTCACCCCTCCACTTT
V: TRBV2; J: TRBJ1-6; D: -; size: -; length: 13; CDR3: CATSIGARSPLHF; DNA: TGTGCCACCTCGATTGGGGCGCGATCACCCCTCCACTTT
V: TRBV29-1; J: TRBJ2-7; D: TRBD1; size: -; length: 17; CDR3: CSVEDPGQGPTSYEQYF; DNA: TGCAGCGTTGAAGACCCTGGACAGGGTCCGACCTCCTACGAGCAGTACTTC
V: TRBV25-1; J: TRBJ2-5; D: -; size: -; length: 14; CDR3: CASSSHREQETQYF; DNA: TGTGCCAGCAGTTCCCACAGAGAGCAAGAGACCCAGTACTTC
V: TRBV19; J: TRBJ1-5; D: -; size: -; length: 15; CDR3: CASSMGAEGNQPQHF; DNA: TGTGCCAGTAGTATGGGGGCAGAAGGCAATCAGCCCCAGCATTTT
V: TRBV2; J: TRBJ2-2; D: -; size: -; length: 16; CDR3: CASSRRGTLNTGELFF; DNA: TGTGCCAGCAGCCGTCGGGGGACATTGAACACCGGGGAGCTGTTTTTT
V: TRBV7-6; J: TRBJ1-1; D: -; size: -; length: 16; CDR3: CASSLGVGALNTEAFF; DNA: TGTGCCAGCAGCTTAGGTGTAGGAGCCTTGAACACTGAAGCTTTCTTT
V: TRBV19; J: TRBJ1-2; D: TRBD1; size: -; length: 13; CDR3: CASSLDRGRGYTF; DNA: TGTGCCAGTAGTCTCGACAGGGGGCGAGGCTACACCTTC
V: TRBV6-5; J: TRBJ2-6; D: -; size: -; length: 15; CDR3: CASSYGFSGANVLTF; DNA: TGTGCCAGCAGTTATGGCTTCTCTGGGGCCAACGTCCTGACTTTC
V: TRBV10-1; J: TRBJ1-1; D: -; size: -; length: 12; CDR3: CASSEGNTEAFF; DNA: TGCGCCAGCAGTGAGGGGAACACTGAAGCTTTCTTT
V: TRBV6-6; J: TRBJ1-2; D: -; size: -; length: 15; CDR3: CASSYSIGGGYGYTF; DNA: TGTGCCAGCAGTTACTCGATCGGGGGAGGCTATGGCTACACCTTC
V: TRBV5-6; J: TRBJ2-1; D: TRBD2; size: -; length: 16; CDR3: CASSSLRGLAENEQFF; DNA: TGTGCCAGCAGCTCACTCCGGGGACTAGCGGAGAATGAGCAGTTCTTC
V: TRBV29-1; J: TRBJ2-7; D: -; size: -; length: 14; CDR3: CSVSNQGSMSEQYF; DNA: TGCAGCGTTTCCAATCAGGGATCGATGTCCGAGCAGTACTTC
V: TRBV5-6; J: TRBJ2-7; D: TRBD1; size: -; length: 14; CDR3: CASSLQGKYHEQYF; DNA: TGTGCCAGCAGCTTACAGGGGAAGTACCACGAGCAGTACTTC
V: TRBV5-8; J: TRBJ2-7; D: -; size: once; length: 12; CDR3: CASSLRVHEQYF; DNA: TGTGCCAGCAGCTTGAGAGTCCACGAGCAGTACTTC
V: TRBV28; J: TRBJ1-2; D: TRBD1; size: once; length: 15; CDR3: CASSPNRQGGSGYTF; DNA: TGTGCCAGCAGTCCCAACAGACAGGGAGGTTCTGGCTACACCTTC